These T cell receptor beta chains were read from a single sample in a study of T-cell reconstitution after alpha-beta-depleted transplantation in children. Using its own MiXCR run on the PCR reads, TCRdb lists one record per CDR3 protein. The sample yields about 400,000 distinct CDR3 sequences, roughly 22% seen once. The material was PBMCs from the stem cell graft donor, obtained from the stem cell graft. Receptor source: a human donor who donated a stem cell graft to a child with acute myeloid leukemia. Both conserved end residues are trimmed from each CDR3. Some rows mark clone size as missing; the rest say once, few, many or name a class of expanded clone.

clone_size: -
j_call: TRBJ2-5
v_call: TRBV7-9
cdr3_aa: ASSLVEGQETQY

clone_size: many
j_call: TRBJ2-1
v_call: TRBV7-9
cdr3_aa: ASVLVDGEQF

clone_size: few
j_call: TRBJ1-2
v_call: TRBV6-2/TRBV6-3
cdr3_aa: ASSYEGRLYGYT

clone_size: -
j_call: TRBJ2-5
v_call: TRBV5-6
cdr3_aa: ASSYTVRDDQY

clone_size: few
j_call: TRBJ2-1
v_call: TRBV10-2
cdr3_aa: ASSETGRPYNEQF

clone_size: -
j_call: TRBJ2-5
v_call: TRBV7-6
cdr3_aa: ASSFLSRGETQY

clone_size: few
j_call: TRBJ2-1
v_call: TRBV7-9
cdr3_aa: ASSLARSYEF

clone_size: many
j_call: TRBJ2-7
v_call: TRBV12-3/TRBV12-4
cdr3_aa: ASSLKAYEQY

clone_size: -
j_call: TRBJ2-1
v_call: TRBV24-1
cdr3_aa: ATSAPDRGPHRFYNEQF

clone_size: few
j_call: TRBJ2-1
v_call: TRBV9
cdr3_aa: ASSGMTSRDEQF

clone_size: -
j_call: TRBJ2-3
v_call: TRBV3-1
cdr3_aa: ASGPTGGSLRTDTQY

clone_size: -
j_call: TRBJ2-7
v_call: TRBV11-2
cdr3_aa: ASSSGPGQGQSSYEQY

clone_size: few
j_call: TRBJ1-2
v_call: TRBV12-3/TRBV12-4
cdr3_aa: ASSPSPRGGYT

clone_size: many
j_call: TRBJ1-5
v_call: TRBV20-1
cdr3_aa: SAREGGAPYQPQH

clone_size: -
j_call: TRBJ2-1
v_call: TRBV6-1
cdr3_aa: ASSDSGRYGEQF

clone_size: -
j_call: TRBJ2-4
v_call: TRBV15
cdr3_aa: ATSRAGGLEAKNIQY

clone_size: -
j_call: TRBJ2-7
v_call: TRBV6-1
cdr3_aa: ASSEVATSGFYEQY

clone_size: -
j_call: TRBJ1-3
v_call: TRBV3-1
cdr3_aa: ASSPGQISGNTIY

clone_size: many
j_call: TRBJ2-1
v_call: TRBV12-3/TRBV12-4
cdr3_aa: ASIFSGGGGLAGKYEQF

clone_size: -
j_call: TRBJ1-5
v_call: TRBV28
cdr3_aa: ASSLPGQGGNQPQH